This T cell receptor beta chain appears in the sequencing data of a study of metastatic and nonmetastatic thyroid tumors. For the study at large: Patients with malignant and benign thyroid disease provided blood and tumor or nodule tissue, whose repertoires were compared. The study's findings and limits: A significant increase in TCR beta diversity was reportedly seen in malignant thyroid tumors relative to benign nodules, in blood and tumor.

Original processing methods: Between-group CDR3 differences, defined by clinicopathological status, yielded a distant-metastasis classifier for papillary thyroid cancer. MiXCR reprocessed the PCR reads for TCRdb. The V and J calls reflect TCRdb's pipeline rather than the authors' work. The sample contains 40,000 to 55,000 clones, under 20% of which appear only once. The table lists this clone with many counts. Its target is unknown. All patients reached thyroid surgery having received no treatment beforehand. In germline, CDR1 is MDHEN, CDR2 SYDVKM. The V segment lost 6 bases and the J segment 8 bases; nucleotides outside the gene matches: 13. This CDR3 spans 15 amino acids.

Sample: blood. The origin of this receptor is a female donor with papillary thyroid cancer or a benign thyroid nodule (not recorded which). Some clones in this sample may be carry-over from other donors' samples. The rearrangement joins TRBV28 to TRBJ2-4; TRBD2 aligns across 7 bases. CDR3 in amino acids: CASSPSSGAEYIQYF. The CDR3 region has the DNA TGTGCCAGCAGCCCCTCAAGCGGGGCGGAATACATTCAGTACTTC.